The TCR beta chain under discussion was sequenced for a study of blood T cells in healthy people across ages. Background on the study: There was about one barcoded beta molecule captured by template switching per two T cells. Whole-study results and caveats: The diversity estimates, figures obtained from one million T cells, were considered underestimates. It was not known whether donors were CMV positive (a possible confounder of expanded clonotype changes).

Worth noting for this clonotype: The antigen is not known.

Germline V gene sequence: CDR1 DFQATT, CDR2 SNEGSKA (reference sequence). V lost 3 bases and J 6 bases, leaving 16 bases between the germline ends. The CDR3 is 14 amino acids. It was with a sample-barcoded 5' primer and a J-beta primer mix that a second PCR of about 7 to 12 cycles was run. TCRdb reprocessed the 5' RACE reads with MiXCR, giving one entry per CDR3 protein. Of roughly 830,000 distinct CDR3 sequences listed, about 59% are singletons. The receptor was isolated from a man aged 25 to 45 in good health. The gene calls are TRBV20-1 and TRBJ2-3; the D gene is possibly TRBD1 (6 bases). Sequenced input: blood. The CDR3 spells CSARLGARMDTQYF. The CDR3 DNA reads TGCAGTGCTAGGCTGGGGGCCCGCATGGATACGCAGTATTTT.